This T cell receptor beta chain was documented in a study of cytomegalovirus exposure and HLA in healthy donors. Study information: HLA-typed donors were the source of about 85 million unique TCRs, which an early data release held. Most donors, roughly 84% of 350 to 450 genotyped, fell in the Caucasian-associated ancestry cluster. Regarding the study as a whole: It emerged from a later analysis that several of the most significant clusters appeared to be linked to common viral pathogens. The study flagged approximately 180 TCR beta chains as cytomegalovirus-associated.

About this clone itself: Its antigen is unknown.

Primers included in the PCR were 60 Vbeta and 13 Jbeta primers. Sequencing was performed with immunoSEQ multiplex PCR; in TCRdb, only in-frame clones are kept and a portion is missing. This table holds some 89,000 clones, 85% found once. CDR3 length: 12 amino acids. In germline, CDR1 is SGHDT, CDR2 YYEEEE. Trimming left V 2 bases short and J 6 bases short, with 7 bases between. The origin of this receptor is a man aged 40-55 years in good health and CMV-seropositive. Specimen: PBMCs. The rearrangement uses TRBV5-6 and TRBJ2-3; D gene ambiguous. CDR3 sequence (DNA): TGTGCCAGCAGCTTTTGGGCTGATACGCAGTATTTT. Its translation: CASSFWADTQYF.